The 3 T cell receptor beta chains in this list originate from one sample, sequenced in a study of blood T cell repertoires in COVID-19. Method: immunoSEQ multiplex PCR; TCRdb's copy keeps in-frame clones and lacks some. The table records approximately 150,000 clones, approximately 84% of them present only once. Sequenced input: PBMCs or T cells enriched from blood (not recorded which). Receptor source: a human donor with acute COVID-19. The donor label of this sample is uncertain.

CDR3 DNA: TGTGCCAGCAGCTTGTGGGCCGGGGATAGCAATCAGCCCCAGCATTTT. Translating gives CASSLWAGDSNQPQHF. The V gene is TRBV5-5, the J gene TRBJ1-5; D is undetermined. Trimming pared 1 base from V and 0 bases from J, leaving 11 bases between. CDR3 length: 16 residues. Germline-derived CDR1 and CDR2 are SGHKS and YYEKEE (reference sequence).

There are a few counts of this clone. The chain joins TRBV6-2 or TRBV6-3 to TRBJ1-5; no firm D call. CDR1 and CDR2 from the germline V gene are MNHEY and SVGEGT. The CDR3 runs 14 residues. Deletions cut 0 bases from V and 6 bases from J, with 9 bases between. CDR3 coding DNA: TGTGCCAGCAGTTACTCGGGAGAGGGTCAGCCCCAGCATTTT. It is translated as CASSYSGEGQPQHF.

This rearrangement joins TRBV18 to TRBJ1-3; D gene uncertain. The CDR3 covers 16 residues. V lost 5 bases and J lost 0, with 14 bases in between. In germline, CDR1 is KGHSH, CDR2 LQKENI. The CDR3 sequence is CASSITAELSGNTIYF. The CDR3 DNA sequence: TGTGCCAGCTCAATCACAGCGGAACTCTCTGGAAACACCATATATTTT.